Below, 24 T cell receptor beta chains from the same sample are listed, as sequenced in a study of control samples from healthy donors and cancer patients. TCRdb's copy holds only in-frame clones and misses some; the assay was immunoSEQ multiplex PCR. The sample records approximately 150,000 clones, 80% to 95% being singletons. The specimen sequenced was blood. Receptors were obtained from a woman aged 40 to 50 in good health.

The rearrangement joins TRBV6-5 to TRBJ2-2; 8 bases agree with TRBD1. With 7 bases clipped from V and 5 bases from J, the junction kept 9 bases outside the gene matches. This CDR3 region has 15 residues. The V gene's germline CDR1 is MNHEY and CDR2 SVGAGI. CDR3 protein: CASTRTGRGTGELFF. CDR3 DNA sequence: TGTGCCAGCACCCGGACAGGGCGAGGTACCGGGGAGCTGTTTTTT.

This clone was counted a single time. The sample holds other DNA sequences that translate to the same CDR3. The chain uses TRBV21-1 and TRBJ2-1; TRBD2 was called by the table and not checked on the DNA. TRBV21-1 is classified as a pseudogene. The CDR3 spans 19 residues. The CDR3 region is CASRPDNSGGLSSYNEQFF. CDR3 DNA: TGTGCCAGCAGACCTGATAATAGCGGGGGACTGAGCTCCTACAATGAGCAGTTCTTC.

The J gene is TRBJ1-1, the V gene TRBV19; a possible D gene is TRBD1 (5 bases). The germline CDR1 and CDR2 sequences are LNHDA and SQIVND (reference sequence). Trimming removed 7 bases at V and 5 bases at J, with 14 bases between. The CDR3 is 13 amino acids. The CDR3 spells CASMARDGTEAFF. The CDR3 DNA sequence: TGTGCCAGTATGGCCAGGGATGGGACTGAAGCTTTCTTT.

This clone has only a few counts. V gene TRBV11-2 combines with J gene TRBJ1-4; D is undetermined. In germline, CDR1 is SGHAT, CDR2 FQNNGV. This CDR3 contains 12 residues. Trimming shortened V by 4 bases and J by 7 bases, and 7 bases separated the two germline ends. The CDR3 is CASSSGSEKLFF. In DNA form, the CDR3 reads TGTGCCAGCAGCTCGGGGAGTGAAAAACTGTTTTTT.

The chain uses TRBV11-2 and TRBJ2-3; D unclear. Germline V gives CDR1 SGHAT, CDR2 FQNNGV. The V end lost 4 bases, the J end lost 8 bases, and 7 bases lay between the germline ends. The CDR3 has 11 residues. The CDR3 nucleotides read TGTGCCAGCAGCTCCTGGGTTACGCAGTATTTT. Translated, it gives CASSSWVTQYF.

The CDR3 region has the DNA TGCGCCAGCAGCCAAGCCCTAGGCAATGAGCAGTTCTTC. Protein product: CASSQALGNEQFF. The chain recombines TRBV4-1 with TRBJ2-1, with unresolved D. This CDR3 comprises 13 residues. CDR1 MGHRA and CDR2 YSYEKL come from the germline V gene. Trimming removed 1 base at V and 6 bases at J, with 7 bases between.

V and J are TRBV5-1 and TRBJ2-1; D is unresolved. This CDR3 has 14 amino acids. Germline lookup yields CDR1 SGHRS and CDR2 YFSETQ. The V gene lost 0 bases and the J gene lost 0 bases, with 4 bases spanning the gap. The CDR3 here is CASSLGGSYNEQFF. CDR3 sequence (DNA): TGCGCCAGCAGCTTGGGCGGCTCCTACAATGAGCAGTTCTTC.

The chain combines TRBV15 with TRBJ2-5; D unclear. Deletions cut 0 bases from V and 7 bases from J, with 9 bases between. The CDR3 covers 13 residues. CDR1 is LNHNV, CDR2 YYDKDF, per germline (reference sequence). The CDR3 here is CATSRERIGTQYF. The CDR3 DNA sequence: TGTGCCACCAGCAGAGAGAGGATTGGGACCCAGTACTTC.

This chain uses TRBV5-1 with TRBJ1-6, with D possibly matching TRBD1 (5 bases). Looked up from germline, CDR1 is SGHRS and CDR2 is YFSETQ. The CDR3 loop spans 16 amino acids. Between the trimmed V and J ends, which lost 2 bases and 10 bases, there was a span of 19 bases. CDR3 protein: CASSFGREGSRSPLHF. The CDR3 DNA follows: TGCGCCAGCAGCTTTGGCAGGGAAGGTTCTCGCTCACCCCTCCACTTT.

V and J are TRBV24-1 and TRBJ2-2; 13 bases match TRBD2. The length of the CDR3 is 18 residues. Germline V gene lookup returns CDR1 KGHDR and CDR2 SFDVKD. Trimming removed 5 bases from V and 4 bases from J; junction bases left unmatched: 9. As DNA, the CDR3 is TGTGCCACCAGTGCGTCTACTAGCGGGGGGGCACTCACCGGGGAGCTGTTTTTT. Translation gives CATSASTSGGALTGELFF.

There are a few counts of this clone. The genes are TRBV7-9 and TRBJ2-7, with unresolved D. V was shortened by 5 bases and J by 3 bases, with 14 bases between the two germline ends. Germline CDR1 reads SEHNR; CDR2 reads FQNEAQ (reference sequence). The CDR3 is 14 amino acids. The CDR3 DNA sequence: TGTGCCAGCAGCCCCGGTCTGGGGATCTACGAGCAGTACTTC. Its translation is CASSPGLGIYEQYF.

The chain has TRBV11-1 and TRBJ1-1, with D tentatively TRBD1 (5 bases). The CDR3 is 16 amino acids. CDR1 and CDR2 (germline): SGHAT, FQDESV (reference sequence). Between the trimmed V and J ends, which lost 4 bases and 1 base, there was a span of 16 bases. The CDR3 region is CASSWGPGGANTEAFF. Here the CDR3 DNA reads TGTGCCAGCAGCTGGGGACCCGGAGGGGCGAACACTGAAGCTTTCTTT.

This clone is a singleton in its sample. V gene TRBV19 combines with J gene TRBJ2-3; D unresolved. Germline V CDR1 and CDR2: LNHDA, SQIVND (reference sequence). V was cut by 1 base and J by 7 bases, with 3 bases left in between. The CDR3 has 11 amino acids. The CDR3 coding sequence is TGTGCCAGTAGTATAGGGAATACGCAGTATTTT. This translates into CASSIGNTQYF. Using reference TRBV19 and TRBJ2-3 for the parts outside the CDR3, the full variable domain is DGGITQSPKYLFRKEGQNVTLSCEQNLNHDAMYWYRQDPGQGLRLIYYSQIVNDFQKGDIAEGYSVSREKKESFPLTVTSAQKNPTAFYLCASSIGNTQYFGPGTRLTVL.

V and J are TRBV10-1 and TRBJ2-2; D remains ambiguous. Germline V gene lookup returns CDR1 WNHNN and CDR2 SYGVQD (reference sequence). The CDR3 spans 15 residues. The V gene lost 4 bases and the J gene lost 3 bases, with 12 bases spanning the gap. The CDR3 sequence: CASSVGDFDTGELFF. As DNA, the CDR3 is TGCGCCAGCAGTGTGGGTGACTTCGACACCGGGGAGCTGTTTTTT.

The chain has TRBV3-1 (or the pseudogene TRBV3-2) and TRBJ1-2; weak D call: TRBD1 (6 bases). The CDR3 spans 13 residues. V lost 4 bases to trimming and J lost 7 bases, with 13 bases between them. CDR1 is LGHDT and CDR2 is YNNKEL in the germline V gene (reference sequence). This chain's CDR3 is CASSRTGLGGYTF. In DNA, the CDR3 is TGTGCCAGCAGCCGAACAGGGTTGGGTGGCTACACCTTC.

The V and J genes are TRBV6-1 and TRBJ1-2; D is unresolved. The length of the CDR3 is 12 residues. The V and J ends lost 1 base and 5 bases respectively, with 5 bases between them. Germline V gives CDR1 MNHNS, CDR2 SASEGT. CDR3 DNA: TGTGCCAGCAGTGAAGGCCCTTATGGCTACACCTTC. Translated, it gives CASSEGPYGYTF.

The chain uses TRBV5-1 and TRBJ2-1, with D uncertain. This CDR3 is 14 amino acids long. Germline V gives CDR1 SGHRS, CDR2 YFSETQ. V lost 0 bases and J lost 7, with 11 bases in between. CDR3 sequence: CASSLVLGENEQFF. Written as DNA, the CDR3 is TGCGCCAGCAGCTTGGTGCTAGGAGAGAATGAGCAGTTCTTC.

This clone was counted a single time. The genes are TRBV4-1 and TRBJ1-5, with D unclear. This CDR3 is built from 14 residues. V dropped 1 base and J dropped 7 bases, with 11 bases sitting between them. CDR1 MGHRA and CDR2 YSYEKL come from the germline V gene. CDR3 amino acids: CASSQGGLGQPQHF. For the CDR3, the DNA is TGCGCCAGCAGCCAAGGTGGCCTCGGACAGCCCCAGCATTTT.

The chain's CDR3 is CASMVGAGNTEAFF. DNA of the CDR3: TGTGCCAGTATGGTGGGTGCGGGGAACACTGAAGCTTTCTTT. The chain carries TRBV19 and TRBJ1-1; D gene ambiguous. This CDR3 is 14 amino acids long. CDR1 and CDR2 from the germline V gene are LNHDA and SQIVND (reference sequence). Trimming shortened V by 7 bases and J by 1 base, and 13 bases separated the two germline ends.

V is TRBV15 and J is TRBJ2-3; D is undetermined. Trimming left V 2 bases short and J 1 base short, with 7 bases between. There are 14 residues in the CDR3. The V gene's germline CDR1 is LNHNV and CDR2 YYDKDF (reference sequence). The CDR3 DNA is TGTGCCACCAGCAGAACCTTAGGCACAGATACGCAGTATTTT. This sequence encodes CATSRTLGTDTQYF.

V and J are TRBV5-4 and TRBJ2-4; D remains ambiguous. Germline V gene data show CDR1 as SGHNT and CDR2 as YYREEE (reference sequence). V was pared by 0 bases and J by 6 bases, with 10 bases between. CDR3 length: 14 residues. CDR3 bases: TGTGCCAGCAGCTTGGACTCCTTGCGAAACATTCAGTACTTC. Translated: CASSLDSLRNIQYF.

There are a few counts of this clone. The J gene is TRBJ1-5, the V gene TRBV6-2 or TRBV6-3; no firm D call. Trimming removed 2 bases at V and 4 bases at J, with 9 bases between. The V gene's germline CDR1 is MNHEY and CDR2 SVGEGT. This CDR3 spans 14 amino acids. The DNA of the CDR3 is TGTGCCAGCAGTTACATCCAGGAAAATCAGCCCCAGCATTTT. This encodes CASSYIQENQPQHF.

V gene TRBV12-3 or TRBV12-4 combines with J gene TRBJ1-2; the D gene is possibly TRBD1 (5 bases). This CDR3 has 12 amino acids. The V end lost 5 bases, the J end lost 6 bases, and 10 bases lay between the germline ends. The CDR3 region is CASSKGYDGYTF. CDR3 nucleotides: TGTGCCAGCAGTAAGGGGTATGATGGCTACACCTTC.

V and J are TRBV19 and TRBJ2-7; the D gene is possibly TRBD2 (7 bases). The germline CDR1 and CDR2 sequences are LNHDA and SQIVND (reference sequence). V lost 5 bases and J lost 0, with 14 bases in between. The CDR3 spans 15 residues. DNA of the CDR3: TGTGCCAGTAGTTGGGGGGGCGGAAGCTCCTACGAGCAGTACTTC. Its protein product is CASSWGGGSSYEQYF.